This T cell receptor beta chain was recorded in a study of vaccination and CD4 T cells after COVID-19. Turning to the study itself: Four females and six males made up the convalescents, with two Hispanic. The study's findings and limits: Median reactive clonotypes, those recognizing SARS-CoV-2, rose from approximately 23 to 38, not significantly.

At the Johns Hopkins FTIC core, DNA taken from cultured CD4+ T cells was sequenced by way of the Oncomine TCR Beta short-read assay. TCRdb reanalysed the PCR reads using MiXCR and keeps one entry per CDR3 protein. Of 12,000 or so distinct CDR3 sequences in the sample, about 50% were seen once. Points on this clonotype: The antigen is not known.

Treatment denoted: approximately 10-day PBMC culture with coronavirus spike peptide pools or control peptides (ViraFEST assay). The cultures had half their medium swapped for fresh IL-2 medium on days 3 and 7. The V and J ends lost 8 bases and 8 bases, in that order; junction bases with no gene match: 15. CDR3 length: 15 residues. Germline-derived CDR1 and CDR2 are MNHNS and SASEGT. This TCR was recovered from a human donor who had recovered from COVID-19. What was sequenced was CD4+ T cells from blood, cultured in vitro. The chain has TRBV6-1 and TRBJ2-1, with TRBD1 matching 7 bases. CDR3 amino acids: CASRFWTRTGDEQFF. The DNA of the CDR3 is TGTGCCAGCCGCTTTTGGACACGCACAGGGGATGAGCAGTTCTTC.